This entry features one TCR beta chain sequence. These data belong to a study of CD4 and CD8 cells across lung adenocarcinoma regions. Donors had localized lung adenocarcinoma, a non-small cell lung cancer. In TCRdb, the PCR reads were re-called with MiXCR into one record per CDR3 protein. This table holds several thousand distinct CDR3 sequences, roughly 40% found once. CDR1 and CDR2 from the germline V gene are SGHVS and FNYEAQ. V dropped 5 bases and J dropped 5; count of bases not matched to a gene: 15. The CDR3 covers 17 residues. This clonotype originated in a male donor with lung adenocarcinoma. The CD4 and CD8 labels of this study may be unreliable. The rearrangement links TRBV7-6 to TRBJ2-3; 8 bases fit TRBD2. The sequencing sample was made of CD4+ T cells from the margin of a lung tumor. CDR3 bases: TGTGCCAGCAGCCCGTTGGGGATCGGGGGGGCGAAAGATACGCAGTATTTT. Amino acid sequence: CASSPLGIGGAKDTQYF.